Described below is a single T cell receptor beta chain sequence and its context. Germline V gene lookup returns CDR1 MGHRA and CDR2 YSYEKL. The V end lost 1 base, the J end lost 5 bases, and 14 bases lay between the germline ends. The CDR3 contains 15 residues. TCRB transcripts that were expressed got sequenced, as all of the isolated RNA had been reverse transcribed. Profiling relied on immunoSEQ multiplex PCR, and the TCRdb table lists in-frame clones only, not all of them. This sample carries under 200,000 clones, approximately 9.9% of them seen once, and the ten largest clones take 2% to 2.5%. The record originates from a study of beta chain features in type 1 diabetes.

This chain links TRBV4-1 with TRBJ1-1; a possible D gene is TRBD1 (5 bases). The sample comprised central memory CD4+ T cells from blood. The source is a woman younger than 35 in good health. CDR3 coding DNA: TGCGCCAGCAGCCAAGGCCCGGGGGGTGGGACTGAAGCTTTCTTT. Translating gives CASSQGPGGGTEAFF.